What follows are 25 T cell receptor beta chains derived from one specimen sequenced in a study of cytomegalovirus exposure and HLA in healthy donors. The study ran its PCR with 60 Vbeta and 13 Jbeta primers. TCRdb's copy holds only in-frame clones and misses some; the assay was immunoSEQ multiplex PCR. Of some 160,000 clones listed, approximately 72% are singletons. The source material was PBMCs. These receptors were collected from a middle-aged man in good health and CMV-seronegative.

The chain is built from TRBV30 and TRBJ2-3; 8 bases fit TRBD2. This CDR3 region has 16 residues. J was trimmed by 9 bases and V by 8 bases; bases with no gene match: 22. CDR1 is GTSNPN, CDR2 SVGIG, per germline (reference sequence). CDR3 nucleotides: TGTGCCGGCCGTTCAGCCACTAGCGGACCTCCCGGAACGCAGTATTTT. This gives the protein CAGRSATSGPPGTQYF.

The genes are TRBV4-1 and TRBJ1-5, with TRBD1 identical over 10 bases. J gave up 5 bases and V 2 bases, and 9 bases lay outside the gene matches. This CDR3 comprises 17 residues. Looked up from germline, CDR1 is MGHRA and CDR2 is YSYEKL. CDR3 loop: CASSQLRDRGRDQPQHF. CDR3 coding DNA: TGCGCCAGCAGCCAACTCCGGGACAGGGGCCGCGATCAGCCCCAGCATTTT.

This clone was recorded once. V is TRBV6-5 and J is TRBJ2-1; the D gene is possibly TRBD1 (6 bases). V was pared by 6 bases and J by 11 bases, with 14 bases between. The CDR3 is 12 amino acids. Germline CDR1 reads MNHEY; CDR2 reads SVGAGI. The CDR3 sequence is CASSSGTNKQFF. The DNA of the CDR3 is TGTGCCAGCAGCTCCGGGACAAATAAGCAGTTCTTC.

V and J are TRBV29-1 and TRBJ2-3, with 11 bases aligning to TRBD2. CDR1 is SQVTM, CDR2 ANQGSEA, per germline. The junction had 4 bases not matched to a gene; V was cut back by 6 bases and J by 5 bases. This CDR3 comprises 13 residues. CDR3 amino acids: CSVTSGGGDTQYF. CDR3 sequence (DNA): TGCAGCGTCACTAGCGGGGGAGGAGATACGCAGTATTTT.

The chain links TRBV9 to TRBJ1-3; D may be TRBD1 (6 bases). The CDR3 is 16 amino acids. Germline loops: CDR1 SGDLS, CDR2 YYNGEE. The V end lost 4 bases, the J end lost 4 bases, and 18 bases lay between the germline ends. CDR3 residues: CASSPGYEGEGNTIYF. CDR3 nucleotides: TGTGCCAGCAGCCCAGGCTACGAGGGGGAAGGAAACACCATATATTTT.

The chain recombines TRBV19 with TRBJ2-1; tentatively, D is TRBD2 (6 bases). The CDR3 length is 15 residues. Germline lookup yields CDR1 LNHDA and CDR2 SQIVND (reference sequence). Trimming cost V 3 bases and J 6 bases, with 15 bases left between them. The DNA of the CDR3 is TGTGCCAGTAGTATCACGGGGGAGAGGGGCAATGAGCAGTTCTTC. Protein: CASSITGERGNEQFF.

The chain couples TRBV5-1 to TRBJ2-7; tentative D call: TRBD1 (6 bases). The length of the CDR3 is 14 residues. Germline CDR1 is SGHRS and CDR2 is YFSETQ. V lost 4 bases and J lost 0, with 11 bases in between. The CDR3 nucleotides are TGCGCCAGCAGCCCTATAGGGGGCTCCTACGAGCAGTACTTC. Encoded protein: CASSPIGGSYEQYF.

J is TRBJ1-2 and V is TRBV5-1, with TRBD1 matching over 10 bases. Germline V lookup: CDR1 SGHRS, CDR2 YFSETQ. The CDR3 is 14 residues long. With 4 bases clipped from V and 6 bases from J, the junction kept 6 bases outside the gene matches. The CDR3 nucleotides read TGCGCCAGCAGCGCCTCGACAGGGGGCAATGGCTACACCTTC. Translated: CASSASTGGNGYTF.

The V and J genes are TRBV5-6 and TRBJ2-1; 8 nucleotides agree with TRBD2. The CDR3 spans 15 residues. The junction had 7 bases not matched to a gene; V was cut back by 2 bases and J by 6 bases. Germline V CDR1 and CDR2: SGHDT, YYEEEE. The CDR3 region has the DNA TGTGCCAGCAGCTTATACGGCGGGGGGCGCAATGAGCAGTTCTTC. Translating gives CASSLYGGGRNEQFF.

CDR3 residues: CASSVNGQEDEKLFF. CDR3 in DNA: TGTGCCAGCAGCGTAAACGGACAGGAGGATGAAAAACTGTTTTTT. V gene TRBV9 combines with J gene TRBJ1-4, with 7 bases lining up with TRBD1. This CDR3 has 15 residues. The germline CDR1 and CDR2 sequences are SGDLS and YYNGEE. The V and J ends lost 1 base and 6 bases, in that order; junction bases with no gene match: 6.

A few counts support this clone. V gene TRBV7-9 combines with J gene TRBJ2-7, with 14 bases identical to TRBD2. With 5 bases clipped from V and 3 bases from J, the junction kept 9 bases outside the gene matches. This CDR3 contains 17 residues. Per the germline V gene, CDR1 is SEHNR and CDR2 is FQNEAQ (reference sequence). The CDR3 bases are TGTGCCAGCAGCCCTCGGACTAGCGGGGGGCCCCTCTACGAGCAGTACTTC. Translating it yields CASSPRTSGGPLYEQYF.

The chain employs TRBV7-9 and TRBJ1-5, with 7 positions matching TRBD1. Unmatched junction bases numbered 7, after V lost 6 bases and J lost 5 bases. Germline values: CDR1 SEHNR, CDR2 FQNEAQ (reference sequence). The CDR3 is 14 amino acids. The CDR3 DNA follows: TGTGCCAGCAGTCTGGTAGGGGGCGATCAGCCCCAGCATTTT. Translating it yields CASSLVGGDQPQHF.

In its sample, this clone was seen a few times. The J gene is TRBJ2-5, the V gene TRBV11-2, with D maybe TRBD2 (7 bases). V was clipped by 5 bases and J by 7 bases, with 26 bases between them. This CDR3 has 17 residues. In germline, CDR1 is SGHAT, CDR2 FQNNGV. CDR3 DNA: TGTGCCAGCAGCCGCCTCGGGGGGACACAGTACATTGGGACCCAGTACTTC. This sequence encodes CASSRLGGTQYIGTQYF. The full variable domain, with the rest looked up from reference TRBV11-2 and TRBJ2-5, is EAGVAQSPRYKIIEKRQSVAFWCNPISGHATLYWYQQILGQGPKLLIQFQNNGVVDDSQLPKDRFSAERLKGVDSTLKIQPAKLEDSAVYLCASSRLGGTQYIGTQYFGPGTRLLVL.

The genes are TRBV9 and TRBJ2-1; a weak D match, TRBD1 (6 bases). This CDR3 spans 15 amino acids. V was clipped by 0 bases and J by 5 bases, with 12 bases between them. Germline lookup yields CDR1 SGDLS and CDR2 YYNGEE. DNA of the CDR3: TGTGCCAGCAGCGTAGGACAGGCGAGGAACAATGAGCAGTTCTTC. As protein: CASSVGQARNNEQFF. Variable domain in full (rest from reference TRBV9 and TRBJ2-1): DSGVTQTPKHLITATGQRVTLRCSPRSGDLSVYWYQQSLDQGLQFLIQYYNGEERAKGNILERFSAQQFPDLHSELNLSSLELGDSALYFCASSVGQARNNEQFFGPGTRLTVL.

The chain joins TRBV25-1 to TRBJ2-2, with 10 bases matching TRBD1. The ends lost 6 bases at V and 7 bases at J; junction bases unmatched: 5. Germline CDR1 MGHDK, CDR2 SYGVNS. The CDR3 covers 14 residues. The CDR3 sequence is CASRRQGAGGELFF. The CDR3 DNA is TGTGCCAGCAGGAGACAGGGGGCCGGCGGGGAGCTGTTTTTT.

This clone was counted a single time. The rearrangement links TRBV7-7 to TRBJ2-5, with 13 bases fitting TRBD2. The germline V gene has CDR1 SSHAT and CDR2 FNYEAQ (reference sequence). The CDR3 totals 16 residues. V gave up 3 bases and J gave up 5 bases; unmatched junction bases: 6. The CDR3 protein is CASSFRTSGGSETQYF. CDR3 nucleotides: TGTGCCAGCAGCTTCAGGACTAGCGGGGGATCGGAGACCCAGTACTTC.

The chain employs TRBV5-4 and TRBJ1-1; unclear D gene. Trimming cost V 4 bases and J 11 bases, with 15 bases left between them. Germline assignment: CDR1 SGHNT and CDR2 YYREEE (reference sequence). The CDR3 has 12 residues. The CDR3, as DNA: TGTGCCAGCAGCCGTCGAACGGGTGAGGCTTTCTTT. Translation gives CASSRRTGEAFF.

This chain links TRBV6-5 with TRBJ2-1, with 12 bases matching TRBD2. CDR1 MNHEY and CDR2 SVGAGI come from the germline V gene. Trimming at V came to 6 bases and at J to 8 bases, leaving 8 bases not matched to a gene. This CDR3 contains 15 residues. The CDR3 nucleotides are TGTGCCAGCAGCCAAACTAGCGGGAGGTTCTATGAGCAGTTCTTC. This encodes CASSQTSGRFYEQFF.

The J gene is TRBJ2-7, the V gene TRBV6-6, with 9 bases aligning to TRBD1. Germline V gene lookup returns CDR1 MNHNY and CDR2 SVGAGI (reference sequence). This CDR3 region has 16 residues. V gave up 2 bases and J gave up 0 bases; unmatched junction bases: 5. CDR3 sequence: CASSYTGQGGSYEQYF. For the CDR3, the DNA is TGTGCCAGCAGTTACACGGGACAGGGCGGCTCCTACGAGCAGTACTTC.

This clone was observed a handful of times. The V gene is TRBV7-9, the J gene TRBJ2-7, with 7 bases that match TRBD1. Looked up from germline, CDR1 is SEHNR and CDR2 is FQNEAQ (reference sequence). V lost 5 bases and J lost 3; bases outside the gene matches: 10. The CDR3 sequence is 15 residues long. This CDR3 reads CASSARDRPDYEQYF. The CDR3 DNA is TGTGCCAGCAGCGCCCGGGACAGACCTGACTACGAGCAGTACTTC.

In regard to this clone: An end of the junction differs from the germline gene, which may be a read error. The chain is built from TRBV30 and TRBJ1-2; a weak D match, TRBD1 (5 bases). CDR1 and CDR2 (germline): GTSNPN, SVGIG (reference sequence). CDR3 length: 14 amino acids. For the CDR3, the DNA is TGTGCCTGGACCCCCGACATCGGGGGTTATGGCTACCCCTTC. This gives the protein CAWTPDIGGYGYPF.

This chain's CDR3 is CASSSTGVPNTEAFF. The CDR3 DNA reads as TGTGCCAGCAGTTCTACAGGGGTCCCGAACACTGAAGCTTTCTTT. This chain joins TRBV28 and TRBJ1-1; TRBD1 aligns across 7 bases. V shed 4 bases, J shed 1 base, and the junction held 6 bases outside the gene matches. This CDR3 is 15 amino acids long. The germline gives CDR1 MDHEN, CDR2 SYDVKM. The whole variable domain, filled in from reference TRBV28 and TRBJ1-1, reads DVKVTQSSRYLVKRTGEKVFLECVQDMDHENMFWYRQDPGLGLRLIYFSYDVKMKEKGDIPEGYSVSREKKERFSLILESASTNQTSMYLCASSSTGVPNTEAFFGQGTRLTVV.

The J gene is TRBJ1-2, the V gene TRBV6-5; tentative D call: TRBD1 (6 bases). CDR1 and CDR2 from the germline V gene are MNHEY and SVGAGI. The CDR3 runs to 11 residues. The germline V and J ends were trimmed by 5 bases and 8 bases, with 9 bases remaining between them. The CDR3, as DNA: TGTGCCAGCAGTACAGGGTCAGGCTACACCTTC. This sequence encodes CASSTGSGYTF.

This rearrangement joins TRBV29-1 to TRBJ1-1, with 8 bases lining up with TRBD1. The CDR3 consists of 13 residues. Germline V gene lookup returns CDR1 SQVTM and CDR2 ANQGSEA. V lost 5 bases to trimming and J lost 4 bases; unmatched junction nucleotides: 6. The chain's CDR3 is CSVRTGRGTEAFF. CDR3 bases: TGCAGCGTTCGGACAGGGCGTGGCACTGAAGCTTTCTTT.

The rearrangement links TRBV28 to TRBJ2-3, with TRBD1 matching 7 bases. V trimming: 6 bases; J trimming: 5 bases; junction bases outside the gene matches: 20. This CDR3 has 18 residues. The germline V gene encodes CDR1 MDHEN and CDR2 SYDVKM. CDR3 amino acids: CASSPRPLGRGFIDTQYF. DNA for the CDR3: TGTGCCAGCAGCCCCCGACCTTTGGGCAGGGGGTTCATAGATACGCAGTATTTT. Full variable domain (remainder filled in from reference TRBV28 and TRBJ2-3): DVKVTQSSRYLVKRTGEKVFLECVQDMDHENMFWYRQDPGLGLRLIYFSYDVKMKEKGDIPEGYSVSREKKERFSLILESASTNQTSMYLCASSPRPLGRGFIDTQYFGPGTRLTVL.